One sample yielded the 18 T cell receptor beta chains listed below, sequenced in a study of blood T cell repertoires in COVID-19. Sequencing used immunoSEQ multiplex PCR; TCRdb keeps in-frame clones, though not all of them. The sample lists approximately 100,000 clones; roughly 83% were seen once. Sequencing used peripheral blood. These receptor sequences come from a woman over 75 with active or convalescent COVID-19.

The chain links TRBV6-2 or TRBV6-3 to TRBJ2-4; no reliable D call. The V gene's germline CDR1 is MNHEY and CDR2 SVGEGT. The CDR3 length is 15 residues. V lost 4 bases to trimming and J lost 6 bases, with 16 bases between them. The CDR3, as DNA: TGTGCCAGCAGTTCCGAAATGACACGACCAAACATTCAGTACTTC. As protein: CASSSEMTRPNIQYF.

This rearrangement joins TRBV4-3 to TRBJ2-1, with 7 bases lining up with TRBD1. There are 14 residues in the CDR3. Trimming removed 1 base from V and 6 bases from J; junction bases left unmatched: 3. Germline V CDR1 and CDR2: LGHNA, YSLEER. The CDR3 coding sequence is TGCGCCAGCAGCCAAGGAACAGGGGTCAATGAGCAGTTCTTC. It yields the protein CASSQGTGVNEQFF.

V and J are TRBV5-8 and TRBJ1-3, with D unresolved. The V end lost 1 base, the J end lost 4 bases, and 12 bases lay between the germline ends. The CDR3 has 15 amino acids. Germline CDR1 and CDR2: SGHTS and YDEGEE. This chain's CDR3 is CASSLNRKSGNTIYF. In nucleotides, the CDR3 is TGTGCCAGCAGCTTGAACCGAAAGAGCGGAAACACCATATATTTT.

Worth noting for this clone: The junction and the germline gene differ at one end; a read error may be behind it. V and J are TRBV2 and TRBJ2-7; D might be TRBD2 (5 bases). This CDR3 has 13 amino acids. Germline assignment: CDR1 SNHLY and CDR2 FYNNEI. In DNA form, the CDR3 reads TGTGCCAGCAGTGAAGCGATGGCTAGCCCCTTAGACTTC. It translates to CASSEAMASPLDF.

The chain carries TRBV19 and TRBJ1-6; 7 nucleotides match TRBD1. Trimming cost V 1 base and J 6 bases; bases outside gene matches: 6. The CDR3 extends over 16 amino acids. Germline loops: CDR1 LNHDA, CDR2 SQIVND (reference sequence). This CDR3 reads CASSIVPQGINSPLHF. The CDR3, as DNA: TGTGCCAGTAGTATAGTACCACAGGGGATTAATTCACCCCTCCACTTT.

This rearrangement joins TRBV30 to TRBJ1-1; D might be TRBD1 (5 bases). CDR3 length: 14 amino acids. CDR1 GTSNPN and CDR2 SVGIG come from the germline V gene (reference sequence). V gave up 3 bases and J gave up 1 base, with 12 bases separating them. The CDR3 reads CAWSGSRENTEAFF. CDR3 sequence (DNA): TGTGCCTGGAGCGGATCCAGGGAGAACACTGAAGCTTTCTTT.

This chain uses TRBV19 with TRBJ2-7; unclear D gene. Germline values: CDR1 LNHDA, CDR2 SQIVND (reference sequence). This CDR3 has 13 residues. V was shortened by 3 bases and J by 3 bases, with 9 bases between the two germline ends. CDR3 bases: TGTGCCAGTAGTATCGAGTATTACTACGAGCAGTACTTC. Amino acid sequence: CASSIEYYYEQYF. The full variable domain, in which reference TRBV19 and TRBJ2-7 provide the parts outside the CDR3, is DGGITQSPKYLFRKEGQNVTLSCEQNLNHDAMYWYRQDPGQGLRLIYYSQIVNDFQKGDIAEGYSVSREKKESFPLTVTSAQKNPTAFYLCASSIEYYYEQYFGPGTRLTVT.

The V and J genes are TRBV19 and TRBJ1-2; possibly TRBD1 for D (5 bases). Between the trimmed V and J ends, which lost 10 bases and 8 bases, there was a span of 17 bases. Germline CDR1 reads LNHDA; CDR2 reads SQIVND (reference sequence). The CDR3 has 12 amino acids. CDR3 coding DNA: TGTGCCACTGTAGACAGACGCCTAGGCTACACCTTC. Translating it yields CATVDRRLGYTF.

The rearrangement uses TRBV19 and TRBJ1-2, with a weak D call TRBD1 (6 bases). The CDR3 covers 14 residues. The V end was cut by 5 bases, the J end by 2 bases, with 12 bases between. Germline V gives CDR1 LNHDA, CDR2 SQIVND (reference sequence). CDR3 sequence reads: CASSPQTGNYGYTF. The DNA for the CDR3 is TGTGCCAGTAGTCCTCAGACAGGCAACTATGGCTACACCTTC.

This clone was seen only once. The chain combines TRBV11-2 with TRBJ1-4; a weak D match, TRBD1 (5 bases). Deletions cut 5 bases from V and 7 bases from J, with 14 bases between. The CDR3 consists of 14 residues. From germline, CDR1 is SGHAT and CDR2 FQNNGV. The CDR3 spells CASSPGTPGEKLFF. Written as DNA, the CDR3 is TGTGCCAGCAGCCCTGGGACTCCTGGTGAAAAACTGTTTTTT.

This chain connects TRBV19 to TRBJ2-1; 10 bases align to TRBD2. This CDR3 is built from 15 residues. Per the germline V gene, CDR1 is LNHDA and CDR2 is SQIVND (reference sequence). J was trimmed by 7 bases and V by 8 bases; bases with no gene match: 11. CDR3 DNA sequence: TGTGCCAGTTCGCTACTAGCGGGGAGTACAAATGAGCAGTTCTTC. Translated, it gives CASSLLAGSTNEQFF.

The chain combines TRBV4-1 with TRBJ1-2; tentative D call: TRBD1 (6 bases). V gave up 0 bases and J gave up 7 bases, with 15 bases separating them. The CDR3 runs to 15 residues. The V gene's germline CDR1 is MGHRA and CDR2 YSYEKL. The CDR3 nucleotides are TGCGCCAGCAGCCAAGATGGAGGGGGGGCGCCTGGCTACACCTTC. Its protein product is CASSQDGGGAPGYTF.

V usage is TRBV6-5 and J usage is TRBJ1-2, with 8 positions matching TRBD1. After removal of 5 bases from V and 7 bases from J, the junction contained 9 bases not matched to a gene. CDR3 length: 14 residues. CDR1 is MNHEY, CDR2 SVGAGI, per germline. Here the CDR3 DNA reads TGTGCCAGCAGTCTTCCGGGACAGGCCTCTGGCTACACCTTC. Residues: CASSLPGQASGYTF.

The chain links TRBV7-2 to TRBJ1-1; 8 nucleotides line up with TRBD1. The CDR3 contains 16 residues. V dropped 4 bases and J dropped 2; count of bases not matched to a gene: 9. Per the germline V gene, CDR1 is SGHTA and CDR2 is FQGNSA. In DNA, the CDR3 is TGTGCCAGCAGCTCACAGGGGGGACTAGCTAACACTGAAGCTTTCTTT. Its translation is CASSSQGGLANTEAFF.

This clone was seen once. This chain joins TRBV6-5 and TRBJ2-7, with D possibly TRBD2 on 7 matching bases. CDR1 MNHEY and CDR2 SVGAGI come from the germline V gene. The CDR3 runs to 13 residues. V lost 7 bases, J lost 2 bases, and 12 bases lay in between. This CDR3 reads CASTRGAAYEQYF. Written as DNA, the CDR3 is TGTGCCAGCACTCGGGGGGCAGCCTACGAGCAGTACTTC.

The rearrangement joins TRBV5-6 to TRBJ1-2; D gene unclear. The germline V gene encodes CDR1 SGHDT and CDR2 YYEEEE. This CDR3 region has 15 residues. Trimming left V 0 bases short and J 2 bases short, with 11 bases between. CDR3: CASSLGVGQNYGYTF. CDR3 coding DNA: TGTGCCAGCAGCTTGGGGGTGGGCCAAAACTATGGCTACACCTTC.

The V and J genes are TRBV27 and TRBJ2-7; TRBD2 agrees at 10 bases. Per the germline V gene, CDR1 is MNHEY and CDR2 is SMNVEV (reference sequence). The CDR3 is 17 amino acids. J gave up 5 bases and V 2 bases, and 12 bases lay outside the gene matches. The CDR3 DNA follows: TGTGCCAGCAGTTTAAAGTCCCCTAGCGGGAGCGGGAACGAGCAGTACTTC. The encoded protein is CASSLKSPSGSGNEQYF.

The V and J genes are TRBV19 and TRBJ1-5; 10 bases align to TRBD1. CDR1 and CDR2 from the germline V gene are LNHDA and SQIVND (reference sequence). This CDR3 has 16 amino acids. V lost 3 bases, J lost 4 bases, and 6 bases stayed unmatched. The CDR3 nucleotides read TGTGCCAGTAGTATTGAGGGACAGGGGAAGAATCAGCCCCAGCATTTT. Translating it yields CASSIEGQGKNQPQHF.